Below, 15 T cell receptor beta chains from the same sample are listed, as sequenced in a study of T cells in Graves' hyperthyroidism and ophthalmopathy. RNA transcripts provided the source from which TCR beta CDR3 regions were amplified. Researchers ran a first-round RT-PCR on the TCR CDR3 using the HTBI primer set. TCRdb itself ran the multiplex PCR reads through MiXCR, one entry per CDR3 protein. The table lists 200,000 to 250,000 distinct CDR3 sequences, roughly 17% of them singletons. Sequencing input: blood. Receptors were obtained from a man aged 45-65 years with Graves' hyperthyroidism.

The sample holds many counts of this clonotype. The rearrangement joins TRBV12-3 or TRBV12-4 to TRBJ2-3; no clear D. V lost 4 bases to trimming and J lost 2 bases, with 13 bases between them. The CDR3 contains 15 residues. This chain's CDR3 is CASSYQTAFTDTQYF. The CDR3 DNA sequence: TGTGCCAGCAGTTACCAGACTGCTTTCACAGATACGCAGTATTTT.

This clonotype was seen repeatedly, ten times or more. This chain joins TRBV11-2 and TRBJ2-1, with D possibly being TRBD2 (7 bases). The CDR3 covers 14 residues. Trimming left V 1 base short and J 7 bases short, with 11 bases between. The germline V gene encodes CDR1 SGHAT and CDR2 FQNNGV. The CDR3 DNA follows: TGTGCCAGCAGCTTAGTGGGAGGGGGTAATGAGCAGTTCTTC. Translated, it gives CASSLVGGGNEQFF.

This clonotype was seen a handful of times. The chain has TRBV7-9 and TRBJ1-3, with D perhaps TRBD1 (5 bases). The V and J ends lost 5 bases and 0 bases respectively, with 14 bases between them. The V gene's germline CDR1 is SEHNR and CDR2 FQNEAQ (reference sequence). This CDR3 is 16 amino acids long. CDR3 bases: TGTGCCAGCAGCCCCCGGACACCGAGCTCTGGAAACACCATATATTTT. It is translated as CASSPRTPSSGNTIYF. The whole variable domain, filled in from reference TRBV7-9 and TRBJ1-3, reads DTGVSQNPRHKITKRGQNVTFRCDPISEHNRLYWYRQTLGQGPEFLTYFQNEAQLEKSRLLSDRFSAERPKGSFSTLEIQRTEQGDSAMYLCASSPRTPSSGNTIYFGEGSWLTVV.

The chain carries TRBV6-5 and TRBJ1-4, with D tentatively TRBD1 (6 bases). Per germline, CDR1 MNHEY and CDR2 SVGAGI. The CDR3 consists of 14 residues. V was pared by 4 bases and J by 8 bases, with 14 bases between. The CDR3 region has the DNA TGTGCCAGCAGTTGGACAAGGGGGGGAGAAAAACTGTTTTTT. Protein: CASSWTRGGEKLFF.

This clonotype has a count of ten or more. The chain carries TRBV29-1 and TRBJ1-1, with D perhaps matching TRBD1 (6 bases). The CDR3 length is 12 residues. Trimming took 5 bases from V and 10 from J, leaving 17 bases between them. Looked up from germline, CDR1 is SQVTM and CDR2 is ANQGSEA. The CDR3 protein is CSVLGHRVGAFF. DNA for the CDR3: TGCAGCGTTTTGGGACACAGGGTGGGAGCTTTCTTT.

The chain uses TRBV5-5 and TRBJ2-7; D possibly matches TRBD1 or TRBD2 (5 bases each). With 0 bases removed from V and 2 bases from J, the gap between germline ends came to 15 bases. CDR1 and CDR2 from the germline V gene are SGHKS and YYEKEE (reference sequence). The CDR3 covers 16 residues. DNA of the CDR3: TGTGCCAGCAGCTTGGGGGATGGGGGTTCCCCCTACGAGCAGTACTTC. The encoded protein is CASSLGDGGSPYEQYF.

This clonotype occurred many times. The V gene is TRBV6-1, the J gene TRBJ2-2; D is possibly TRBD1 or TRBD2 (6 bases each). Germline CDR1 is MNHNS and CDR2 is SASEGT. Trimming pared 6 bases from V and 0 bases from J, leaving 11 bases between. This CDR3 has 15 amino acids. The DNA of the CDR3 is TGTGCCAGCAGAGGGGGGTGGGCGAACACCGGGGAGCTGTTTTTT. Translated: CASRGGWANTGELFF.

The chain is built from TRBV5-1 and TRBJ2-3; 12 positions match TRBD2. Germline loops: CDR1 SGHRS, CDR2 YFSETQ. V gave up 4 bases and J gave up 3 bases; unmatched junction bases: 3. This CDR3 is built from 15 residues. CDR3 nucleotides: TGCGCCAGCAGCGGAGGACTAGCGGGAACAGATACGCAGTATTTT. It encodes CASSGGLAGTDTQYF.

This clonotype was observed a few times. The chain employs TRBV6-2 or TRBV6-3 and TRBJ2-5, with 7 bases lining up with TRBD2. This CDR3 comprises 18 residues. V gave up 6 bases and J gave up 1 base; unmatched junction bases: 17. Per the germline V gene, CDR1 is MNHEY and CDR2 is SVGEGT. The CDR3 DNA reads TGTGCCAGCAGCTCGTACAGCAGCCCAGTAGCGGGCCAAGAGACCCAGTACTTC. Translation gives CASSSYSSPVAGQETQYF.

This clonotype was seen a few times. The V gene is TRBV6-2 or TRBV6-3, the J gene TRBJ2-2; possibly TRBD1 for D (6 bases). CDR3 length: 17 residues. Trimming took off 1 base at V and 0 bases at J, with 12 bases between the two ends. Germline CDR1 is MNHEY and CDR2 is SVGEGT. The CDR3 reads CASSYLGGAANTGELFF. The CDR3 region has the DNA TGTGCCAGCAGTTACTTAGGGGGAGCTGCGAACACCGGGGAGCTGTTTTTT.

This clonotype was found many times. The chain is built from TRBV28 and TRBJ1-1; no clear D gene. This CDR3 is 14 amino acids long. V was shortened by 2 bases and J by 3 bases, with 10 bases between the two germline ends. Germline V gene lookup returns CDR1 MDHEN and CDR2 SYDVKM. The DNA for the CDR3 is TGTGCCAGCAGTTTAGGCAGACTATACACTGAAGCTTTCTTT. Protein sequence: CASSLGRLYTEAFF.

This chain links TRBV7-2 with TRBJ2-3, with 14 bases fitting TRBD2. The V gene's germline CDR1 is SGHTA and CDR2 FQGNSA. Losses at the gene ends were 5 bases for V and 5 bases for J; bases not matched to a gene: 12. The CDR3 is made up of 18 amino acids. CDR3 in amino acids: CASSRPGLAGVKRDTQYF. The CDR3 DNA is TGTGCCAGCAGCCGACCGGGACTAGCGGGAGTAAAAAGAGATACGCAGTATTTT.

Comment on this clonotype: This may arise from a read error, as a much more abundant clone is one base away. The conserved phenylalanine or tryptophan is not found at the CDR3 terminus, so this likely reflects a read error. The CDR3 DNA reads as TGTGCCAGCAGTGAAGGCACCAGCAATCAGCCCCAGCATTCT. Translated: CASSEGTSNQPQHS. V usage is TRBV2 and J usage is TRBJ1-5; D is undetermined. Looked up from germline, CDR1 is SNHLY and CDR2 is FYNNEI. This CDR3 region has 14 residues. The ends were cut back, 1 base at V and 1 base at J, with 5 bases in the middle.

This chain uses TRBV5-4 with TRBJ2-3; 7 nucleotides line up with TRBD2. Germline CDR1 reads SGHNT; CDR2 reads YYREEE (reference sequence). CDR3 length: 17 amino acids. V shed 3 bases, J shed 1 base, and the junction held 11 bases outside the gene matches. Here the CDR3 DNA reads TGTGCCAGCAGCTGGGGGATCGCGGGAGAGGGCACAGATACGCAGTATTTT. Amino acids: CASSWGIAGEGTDTQYF. The variable domain in full, with the rest retrieved from reference TRBV5-4 and TRBJ2-3, is ETGVTQSPTHLIKTRGQQVTLRCSSQSGHNTVSWYQQALGQGPQFIFQYYREEENGRGNFPPRFSGLQFPNYSSELNVNALELDDSALYLCASSWGIAGEGTDTQYFGPGTRLTVL.

V gene TRBV27 combines with J gene TRBJ2-1; 15 bases fit TRBD2. V lost 7 bases to trimming and J lost 0 bases; unmatched junction nucleotides: 7. The germline CDR1 and CDR2 sequences are MNHEY and SMNVEV (reference sequence). The CDR3 is 18 amino acids. The CDR3, as DNA: TGTGCCAGCACCAGGACTAGCGGGAGGGGAATCTCCTACAATGAGCAGTTCTTC. It codes for CASTRTSGRGISYNEQFF.